Following are 18 T cell receptor beta chains from one sample sequenced in a study of human T cells and chemical hapten exposure. TCRdb reprocessed the RACE reads with MiXCR, giving one entry per CDR3 protein. Of more than 150,000 distinct CDR3 sequences listed, almost 30% are singletons. The sample's time point: pre-sensitization, week 0. Stated treatment: therapeutic diphenylcyclopropenone sensitization with weekly scalp DPC. Sequenced material: whole blood, taken in connection with sensitization to the hapten diphenylcyclopropenone (DPC). These receptor sequences come from a woman aged 25 to 39 with alopecia areata. Some clones in this sample may be carry-over from other donors' samples.

This clonotype came up a few times. The chain carries TRBV29-1 and TRBJ2-6; 10 nucleotides match TRBD1. J was trimmed by 2 bases and V by 6 bases; bases with no gene match: 4. This CDR3 is built from 15 residues. CDR1 SQVTM and CDR2 ANQGSEA come from the germline V gene. Here the CDR3 DNA reads TGCAGCGTAGGACAGGGGGGGGCTGGGGCCAACGTCCTGACTTTC. This encodes CSVGQGGAGANVLTF.

This rearrangement joins TRBV7-2 to TRBJ2-2; TRBD2 might be the D (5 bases). V shed 8 bases and J shed 3 bases, with 16 bases lying between them. Germline CDR1 is SGHTA and CDR2 is FQGNSA. The CDR3 sequence is 15 residues long. In DNA, the CDR3 is TGTGCCAGCCGCCCCGGACTCTTTCACACCGGGGAGCTGTTTTTT. It encodes CASRPGLFHTGELFF. The whole variable domain, filled in from reference TRBV7-2 and TRBJ2-2, reads GAGVSQSPSNKVTEKGKDVELRCDPISGHTALYWYRQSLGQGLEFLIYFQGNSAPDKSGLPSDRFSAERTGGSVSTLTIQRTQQEDSAVYLCASRPGLFHTGELFFGEGSRLTVL.

V is TRBV2 and J is TRBJ2-7; 8 bases are a match to TRBD2. Trimming at V came to 0 bases and at J to 2 bases, leaving 6 bases not matched to a gene. CDR3 size: 16 residues. Germline assignment: CDR1 SNHLY and CDR2 FYNNEI. The CDR3 DNA sequence: TGTGCCAGCAGTGAAGCGCTTTTAGCGGGGACCTACGAGCAGTACTTC. Encoded protein: CASSEALLAGTYEQYF.

The rearrangement joins TRBV6-2 or TRBV6-3 to TRBJ1-1; D remains unclear. Germline assignment: CDR1 MNHEY and CDR2 SVGEGT. There are 11 residues in the CDR3. V was shortened by 7 bases and J by 8 bases, with 11 bases between the two germline ends. CDR3 protein: CASTTPLEAFF. CDR3 bases: TGTGCCAGCACTACGCCGTTAGAAGCTTTCTTT.

This chain links TRBV10-2 with TRBJ2-1; tentative D call: TRBD2 (6 bases). This CDR3 has 16 residues. CDR1 is WSHSY and CDR2 is SAAADI in the germline V gene. V was trimmed by 8 bases and J by 1 base, leaving 18 bases between them. The CDR3 here is CASCTTGGSSYNEQFF. CDR3 in DNA: TGCGCCAGCTGCACCACCGGAGGGTCTTCCTACAATGAGCAGTTCTTC.

The chain links TRBV5-1 to TRBJ1-4; D gene unclear. The CDR3 loop spans 15 amino acids. CDR1 SGHRS and CDR2 YFSETQ come from the germline V gene. V was pared by 2 bases and J by 8 bases, with 16 bases between. CDR3 in DNA: TGCGCCAGCAGCTTTCAGACCCCGGTTGAGGAAAAACTGTTTTTT. This codes for CASSFQTPVEEKLFF.

This clonotype turned up a few times. The chain has TRBV29-1 and TRBJ1-2, with no clear D. CDR3 size: 13 residues. CDR1 SQVTM and CDR2 ANQGSEA come from the germline V gene. V was cut by 4 bases and J by 0 bases, with 9 bases left in between. CDR3 region: CSVVQDPNYGYTF. The CDR3 coding sequence is TGCAGCGTTGTGCAGGACCCTAACTATGGCTACACCTTC.

The V call is TRBV11-2, the J call TRBJ2-5, with D unresolved. The germline V gene has CDR1 SGHAT and CDR2 FQNNGV. Trimming cost V 3 bases and J 0 bases, with 5 bases left between them. The CDR3 contains 13 residues. The CDR3 sequence: CASSFTDQETQYF. CDR3 nucleotide sequence: TGTGCCAGCAGCTTTACCGACCAAGAGACCCAGTACTTC.

Only a few counts were recorded for this clonotype. The chain employs TRBV20-1 and TRBJ1-5; D uncertain. Germline-derived CDR1 and CDR2 are DFQATT and SNEGSKA (reference sequence). The V end lost 1 base, the J end lost 7 bases, and 11 bases lay between the germline ends. The CDR3 totals 13 residues. The CDR3 reads CSARGSGGQPQHF. CDR3 coding DNA: TGCAGTGCTAGAGGATCCGGTGGACAGCCCCAGCATTTT.

This clonotype was seen just once. This chain uses TRBV5-1 with TRBJ1-1; possible D gene TRBD1, 5 bases. The CDR3 covers 16 residues. Germline-derived CDR1 and CDR2 are SGHRS and YFSETQ. V was pared by 0 bases and J by 0 bases, with 12 bases between. CDR3 sequence reads: CASSLAQGRLNTEAFF. CDR3 in DNA: TGCGCCAGCAGCTTGGCGCAGGGAAGGCTGAACACTGAAGCTTTCTTT. Complete variable domain (other parts from reference TRBV5-1 and TRBJ1-1): KAGVTQTPRYLIKTRGQQVTLSCSPISGHRSVSWYQQTPGQGLQFLFEYFSETQRNKGNFPGRFSGRQFSNSRSEMNVSTLELGDSALYLCASSLAQGRLNTEAFFGQGTRLTVV.

In this sample, this clonotype turned up many times. V is TRBV20-1 and J is TRBJ2-3; the match to TRBD2 covers 8 bases. Looked up from germline, CDR1 is DFQATT and CDR2 is SNEGSKA (reference sequence). The CDR3 has 14 residues. J was trimmed by 5 bases and V by 8 bases; bases with no gene match: 12. DNA for the CDR3: TGCAGTACCGACGGGAGGGCCGGGGGAGATACGCAGTATTTT. As protein: CSTDGRAGGDTQYF.

This chain connects TRBV20-1 to TRBJ1-2; 9 positions agree with TRBD1. J was trimmed by 8 bases and V by 6 bases; bases with no gene match: 16. In germline, CDR1 is DFQATT, CDR2 SNEGSKA (reference sequence). This CDR3 spans 15 amino acids. The DNA of the CDR3 is TGCAGTGCGCTTGCCTCGACAGGGGGTCGGCAGGGCTACACCTTC. Translated, it gives CSALASTGGRQGYTF.

This chain uses TRBV28 with TRBJ1-1; perhaps TRBD1 as D (5 bases). Trimming took 5 bases from V and 10 from J, leaving 20 bases between them. The CDR3 sequence is 14 residues long. The germline V gene encodes CDR1 MDHEN and CDR2 SYDVKM. This CDR3 reads CASSDWDHKRGAFF. CDR3 nucleotide sequence: TGTGCCAGCAGTGACTGGGACCATAAACGCGGAGCTTTCTTT. Supplemented by reference TRBV28 and TRBJ1-1, the full variable domain reads DVKVTQSSRYLVKRTGEKVFLECVQDMDHENMFWYRQDPGLGLRLIYFSYDVKMKEKGDIPEGYSVSREKKERFSLILESASTNQTSMYLCASSDWDHKRGAFFGQGTRLTVV.

The rearrangement joins TRBV5-4 to TRBJ2-2; possibly TRBD2 for D (6 bases). Trimming left V 3 bases short and J 1 base short, with 7 bases between. This CDR3 comprises 14 residues. Per the germline V gene, CDR1 is SGHNT and CDR2 is YYREEE (reference sequence). The CDR3 loop reads CASSSGRNTGELFF. The CDR3 nucleotides read TGTGCCAGCAGCTCCGGGAGGAACACCGGGGAGCTGTTTTTT.

This clonotype was seen only a few times. The gene calls are TRBV10-3 and TRBJ2-5, with 10 bases that match TRBD2. The length of the CDR3 is 15 residues. The trim removed 3 bases at V and 2 bases at J, leaving 3 bases unmatched. The germline V gene encodes CDR1 ENHRY and CDR2 SYGVKD. This CDR3 reads CAISELAGKQETQYF. The CDR3 DNA sequence: TGTGCCATCAGTGAACTAGCGGGGAAACAAGAGACCCAGTACTTC.

The V gene is TRBV10-3, the J gene TRBJ2-1; TRBD2 aligns across 7 bases. Germline V gene data show CDR1 as ENHRY and CDR2 as SYGVKD. This CDR3 is built from 13 residues. J lost 0 bases, V lost 10 bases, and 3 bases had no gene match. The CDR3 loop is CATGGISYNEQFF. DNA of the CDR3: TGTGCCACCGGGGGGATCTCCTACAATGAGCAGTTCTTC.

This clonotype has just a few counts. The V gene is TRBV20-1, the J gene TRBJ1-4; D gene uncertain. This CDR3 is built from 14 residues. CDR1 DFQATT and CDR2 SNEGSKA come from the germline V gene (reference sequence). V shed 0 bases and J shed 5 bases, with 10 bases lying between them. The chain's CDR3 is CSARDGTTNEKLFF. The CDR3, as DNA: TGCAGTGCTAGAGACGGAACTACAAATGAAAAACTGTTTTTT.

The V gene is TRBV28, the J gene TRBJ1-2; possibly TRBD1 for D (6 bases). Trimming stripped 2 bases from V and 3 bases from J, with 19 bases between. CDR3 length: 17 residues. CDR1 and CDR2 (germline): MDHEN, SYDVKM. The CDR3 region is CASSLASMGASDYGYTF. The CDR3 nucleotides read TGTGCCAGCAGTTTAGCCTCTATGGGGGCCTCGGACTATGGCTACACCTTC.